The T cell receptor beta chain described here comes from a study of blood T cell repertoires in COVID-19. About the study: Acute-phase and convalescent COVID-19 samples originated in the United States, Italy and Spain.

The V segment lost 5 bases and the J segment 1 base; nucleotides outside the gene matches: 7. This CDR3 is built from 15 residues. Germline V gene data show CDR1 as KGHSH and CDR2 as LQKENI. Some clones are missing from TCRdb's copy, which holds only in-frame ones; the method was immunoSEQ multiplex PCR. Of tens of thousands of clones listed, roughly 76% were seen once; the top ten hold roughly 61%. The chain employs TRBV18 and TRBJ1-1, with 7 bases matching TRBD1. This TCR came from a woman of 80 years or more with acute or convalescent COVID-19. Material: peripheral blood. The CDR3 coding sequence is TGTGCCAGCTCAGTTAAACAGGGGCAGAACACTGAAGCTTTCTTT. Encoded protein: CASSVKQGQNTEAFF.